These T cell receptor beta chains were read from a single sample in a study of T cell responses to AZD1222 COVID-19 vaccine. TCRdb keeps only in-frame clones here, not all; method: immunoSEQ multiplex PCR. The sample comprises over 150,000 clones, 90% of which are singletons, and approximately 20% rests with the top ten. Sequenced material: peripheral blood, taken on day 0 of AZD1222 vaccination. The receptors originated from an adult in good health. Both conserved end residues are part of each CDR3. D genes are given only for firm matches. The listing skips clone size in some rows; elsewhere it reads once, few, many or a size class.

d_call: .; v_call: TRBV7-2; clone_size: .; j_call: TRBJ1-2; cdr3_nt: TGTGCCAGCAGCTTAGAGAGGGGGACCCCCCACACCTTC; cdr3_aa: CASSLERGTPHTF
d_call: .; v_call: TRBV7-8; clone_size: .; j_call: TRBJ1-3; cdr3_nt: TGTGCCAGCAGCTTAGCGTCCCCCGGCCACTGGGGAAACACCATATATTTT; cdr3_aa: CASSLASPGHWGNTIYF
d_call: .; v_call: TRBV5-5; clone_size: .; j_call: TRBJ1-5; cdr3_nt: TGTGCCAGCAGCTTTTTCGGAGGGGATAGCAATCAGCCCCAGCATTTT; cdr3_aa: CASSFFGGDSNQPQHF
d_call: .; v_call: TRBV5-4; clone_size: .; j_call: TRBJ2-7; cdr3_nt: TGTGCCAGCAGCTTAGATACAGGGTTTGTCTACGAGCAGTACTTC; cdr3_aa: CASSLDTGFVYEQYF
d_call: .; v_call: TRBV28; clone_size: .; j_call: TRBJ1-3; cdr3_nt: TGTGCCAGCAGTTTCCCAGGACGGGACGCTGGAAACACCATATATTTT; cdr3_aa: CASSFPGRDAGNTIYF
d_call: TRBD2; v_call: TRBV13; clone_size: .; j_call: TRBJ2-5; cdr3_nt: TGTGCCAGCAGCTTACCCTTAGCGGGAGGCTGGCAGACCCAGTACTTC; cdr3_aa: CASSLPLAGGWQTQYF
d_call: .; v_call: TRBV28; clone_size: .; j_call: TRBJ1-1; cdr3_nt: TGTGCCAGCAGCCCGGCCTTGCTAATGAACACTGAAGCTTTCTTT; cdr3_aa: CASSPALLMNTEAFF
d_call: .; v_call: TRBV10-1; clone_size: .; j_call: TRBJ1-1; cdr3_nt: TGCGCCAGCAGTGAGTCGAGGCAGGGGCCCACTGAAGCTTTCTTT; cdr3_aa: CASSESRQGPTEAFF
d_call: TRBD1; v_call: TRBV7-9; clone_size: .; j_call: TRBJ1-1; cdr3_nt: TGTGCCAGCAGCTTAGCCCCCTTAAGACAGGGGACCGAAGCTTTCTTT; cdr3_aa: CASSLAPLRQGTEAFF
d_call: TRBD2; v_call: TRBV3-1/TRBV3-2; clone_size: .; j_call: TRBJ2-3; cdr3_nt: TGTGCCAGCAGCCCCTCCGGGGGGGCCTGGGCAGATACGCAGTATTTT; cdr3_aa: CASSPSGGAWADTQYF
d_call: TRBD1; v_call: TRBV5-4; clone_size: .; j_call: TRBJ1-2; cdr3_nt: TGTGCCAGCAGCTCACAGGGGGCGTATGGCTACACCTTC; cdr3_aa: CASSSQGAYGYTF
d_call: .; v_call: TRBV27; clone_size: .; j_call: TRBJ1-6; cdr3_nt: TGTGCCAGCAGTTCGTCCTATAATTCACCCCTCCACTTT; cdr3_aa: CASSSSYNSPLHF
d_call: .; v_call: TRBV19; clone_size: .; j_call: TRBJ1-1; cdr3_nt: TGTGCCAGCAGGGGCACTGAAGCTTTCTTT; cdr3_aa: CASRGTEAFF
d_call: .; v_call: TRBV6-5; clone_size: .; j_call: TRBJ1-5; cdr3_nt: TGTGCCACCCGGCCACACCCCGATCAGCCCCAGCATTTT; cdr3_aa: CATRPHPDQPQHF
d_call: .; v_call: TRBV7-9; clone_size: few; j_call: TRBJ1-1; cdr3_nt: TGTGCCAGCAGCTTATCTCTGAACACTGAAGCTTTCTTT; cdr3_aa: CASSLSLNTEAFF
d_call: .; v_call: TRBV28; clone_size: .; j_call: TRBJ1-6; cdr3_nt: TGTGCCAGCAGCGGGACTTTGGGCGTGTCACCCCTCCACTTT; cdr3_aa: CASSGTLGVSPLHF
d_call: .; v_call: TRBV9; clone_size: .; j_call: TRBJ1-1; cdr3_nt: TGTGCCAGCAGCGTAGGAGGGGTATCGTCGGACACTGAAGCTTTCTTT; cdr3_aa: CASSVGGVSSDTEAFF
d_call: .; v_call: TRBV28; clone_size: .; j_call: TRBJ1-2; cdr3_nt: TGTGCCAGCAGTTCCCTAGGGGCAGCCCACTATGGCTACACCTTC; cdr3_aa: CASSSLGAAHYGYTF
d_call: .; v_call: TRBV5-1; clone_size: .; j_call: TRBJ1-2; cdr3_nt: TGCGCCAGCAGCACGGGGATGGGGGGCGGCTATGGCTACACCTTC; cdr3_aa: CASSTGMGGGYGYTF
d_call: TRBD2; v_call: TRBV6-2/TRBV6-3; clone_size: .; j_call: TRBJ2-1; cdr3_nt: TGTGCCAGCAGCCCCTTGGGACTAGCAGAATACAATGAGCAGTTCTTC; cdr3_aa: CASSPLGLAEYNEQFF
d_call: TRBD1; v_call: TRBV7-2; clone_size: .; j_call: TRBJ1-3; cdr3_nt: TGTGCCAGCAGCCCTAACAGGGGTGGTAGTAGTGACACCATATATTTT; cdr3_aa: CASSPNRGGSSDTIYF
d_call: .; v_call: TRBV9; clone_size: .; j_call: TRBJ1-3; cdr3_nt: TGTGCCAGCAGCGTAAGCCTGAGGGGAAACACCATATATTTT; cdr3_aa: CASSVSLRGNTIYF
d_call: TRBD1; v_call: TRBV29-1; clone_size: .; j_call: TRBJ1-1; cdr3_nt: TGCACCGTCAGGAGGGGGCAGTTGCCTGAAGCTTTCTTT; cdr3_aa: CTVRRGQLPEAFF
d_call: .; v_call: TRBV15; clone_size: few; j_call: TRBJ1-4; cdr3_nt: TGTGCCACCAGCCACGAGGACAGCCCTAATGAAAAACTGTTTTTT; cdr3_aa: CATSHEDSPNEKLFF
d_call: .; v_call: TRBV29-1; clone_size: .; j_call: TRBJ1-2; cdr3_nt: TGCAGCGTTGACCCTATAGGGCAGAGCATCTATGGCTACACCTTC; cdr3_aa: CSVDPIGQSIYGYTF
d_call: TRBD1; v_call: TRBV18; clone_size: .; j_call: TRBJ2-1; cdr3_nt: TGTGCCAGCTCACTAAACAGGGGAAGCTCCTACAATGAGCAGTTCTTC; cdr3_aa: CASSLNRGSSYNEQFF
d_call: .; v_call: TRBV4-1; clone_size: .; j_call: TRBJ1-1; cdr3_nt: TGCGCCAGCAGCCTGATCGACACGGCCCCTGAAGCTTTCTTT; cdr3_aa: CASSLIDTAPEAFF
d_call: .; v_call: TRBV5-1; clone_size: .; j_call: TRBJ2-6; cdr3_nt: TGCGCCAGCAGCTTGGGGCAGCTCTCTGGGGCCAACGTCCTGACTTTC; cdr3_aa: CASSLGQLSGANVLTF
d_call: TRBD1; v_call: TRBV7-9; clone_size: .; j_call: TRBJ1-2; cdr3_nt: TGTGCCAGCAGCTTTAGCCGGACAGGGGGCCAATCTGGCTACACCTTC; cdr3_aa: CASSFSRTGGQSGYTF
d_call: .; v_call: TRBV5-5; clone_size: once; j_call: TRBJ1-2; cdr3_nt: TGTGCCAGCAGCTTAATTCTTCACGGCAACTATGGCTACACCTTC; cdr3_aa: CASSLILHGNYGYTF
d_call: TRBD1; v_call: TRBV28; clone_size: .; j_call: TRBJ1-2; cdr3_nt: TGTGCCAGCAGTTTACTTCCGGGACAGTATGGCTACACCTTC; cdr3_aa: CASSLLPGQYGYTF
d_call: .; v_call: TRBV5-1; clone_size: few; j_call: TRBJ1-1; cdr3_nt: TGCGCCAGCAGCCCGGGACAATCCAACTCTGAAGCTTTCTTT; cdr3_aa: CASSPGQSNSEAFF
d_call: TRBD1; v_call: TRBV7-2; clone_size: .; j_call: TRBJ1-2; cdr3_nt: TGTGCCAGCAGCTTAGGGGGACAGCCTAACTATGGCTACACCTTC; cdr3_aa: CASSLGGQPNYGYTF
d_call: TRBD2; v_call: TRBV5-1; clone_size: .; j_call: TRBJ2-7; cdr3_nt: TGCGCCAGCAGCACCGCGGGAGTCTACGAGCAGTACTTC; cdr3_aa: CASSTAGVYEQYF
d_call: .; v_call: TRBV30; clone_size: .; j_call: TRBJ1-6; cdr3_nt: TGTGCGGGAGAGGGCTCTTATAATTCACCCCTCCACTTT; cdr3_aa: CAGEGSYNSPLHF
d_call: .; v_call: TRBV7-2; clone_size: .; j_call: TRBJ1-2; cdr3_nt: TGTGCCAGCGGGAGGGCCAGCTATGGCTACACCTTC; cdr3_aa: CASGRASYGYTF
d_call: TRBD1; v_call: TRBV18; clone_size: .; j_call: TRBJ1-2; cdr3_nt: TGTGCCAGCTTCCGAGACAGGGGGCGGTATGGCTACACCTTC; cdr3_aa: CASFRDRGRYGYTF
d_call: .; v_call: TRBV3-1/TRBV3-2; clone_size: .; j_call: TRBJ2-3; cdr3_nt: TGTGCCAGCACCCTGGGGGATACGCAGTATTTT; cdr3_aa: CASTLGDTQYF
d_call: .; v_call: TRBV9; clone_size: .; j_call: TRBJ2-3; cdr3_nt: TGTGCCAGCAGCGTAGGGACCAAGGGGGGGGATACGCAGTATTTT; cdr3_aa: CASSVGTKGGDTQYF
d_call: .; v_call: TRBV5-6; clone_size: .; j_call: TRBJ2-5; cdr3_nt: TGTGCCAGCCGATTGGCAGGGGAGACCCAGTACTTC; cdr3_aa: CASRLAGETQYF
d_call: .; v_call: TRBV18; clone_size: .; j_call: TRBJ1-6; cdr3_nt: TGTGCCAGCTCTTCGGCTGCCTATGGGAATTCACCCCTCCACTTT; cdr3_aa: CASSSAAYGNSPLHF
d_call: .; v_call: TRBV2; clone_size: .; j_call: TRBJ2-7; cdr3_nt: TGTGCCAGCAGTTATAGGCCCAACAAGATCTACGAGCAGTACTTC; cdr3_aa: CASSYRPNKIYEQYF
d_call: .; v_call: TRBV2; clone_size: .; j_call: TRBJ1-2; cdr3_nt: TGTGCCAGCCGAGTTGGCCGGCAGGGAACCTATGGCTACACCTTC; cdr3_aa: CASRVGRQGTYGYTF
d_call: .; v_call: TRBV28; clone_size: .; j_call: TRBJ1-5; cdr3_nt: TGTGCCGTCACCCTTGGCCTGGGCAATCAGCCCCAGCATTTT; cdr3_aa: CAVTLGLGNQPQHF
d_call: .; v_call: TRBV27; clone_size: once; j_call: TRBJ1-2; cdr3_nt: TGTGCCAGCAGGAACACCCGTGGCTACACCTTC; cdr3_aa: CASRNTRGYTF
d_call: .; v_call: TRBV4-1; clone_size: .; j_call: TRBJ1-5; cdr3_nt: TGCGCCAGCAGCCTTACAGCTACTTTCTCTAATCAGCCCCAGCATTTT; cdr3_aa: CASSLTATFSNQPQHF
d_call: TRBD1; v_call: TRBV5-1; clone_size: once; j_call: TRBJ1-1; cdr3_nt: TGCGCCAGCAGCTTACAGGGGGGAGGGACTGAAGCTTTCTTT; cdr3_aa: CASSLQGGGTEAFF